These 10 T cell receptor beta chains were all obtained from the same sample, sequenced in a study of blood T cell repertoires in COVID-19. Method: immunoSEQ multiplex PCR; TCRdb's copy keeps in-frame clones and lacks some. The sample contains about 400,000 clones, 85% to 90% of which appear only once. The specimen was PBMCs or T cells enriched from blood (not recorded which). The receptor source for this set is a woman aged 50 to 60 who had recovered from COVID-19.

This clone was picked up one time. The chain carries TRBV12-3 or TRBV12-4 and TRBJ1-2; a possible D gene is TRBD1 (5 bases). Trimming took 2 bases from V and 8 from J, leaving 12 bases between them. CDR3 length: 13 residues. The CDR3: CASSLWGRPGYTF. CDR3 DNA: TGTGCCAGCAGTTTATGGGGCAGGCCCGGCTACACCTTC.

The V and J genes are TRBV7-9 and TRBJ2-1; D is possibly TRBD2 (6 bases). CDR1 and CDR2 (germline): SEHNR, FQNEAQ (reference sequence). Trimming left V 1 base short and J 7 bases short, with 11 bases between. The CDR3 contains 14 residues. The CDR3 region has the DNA TGTGCCAGCAGCTTAGTGGGACTTAATAATGAGCAGTTCTTC. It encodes CASSLVGLNNEQFF.

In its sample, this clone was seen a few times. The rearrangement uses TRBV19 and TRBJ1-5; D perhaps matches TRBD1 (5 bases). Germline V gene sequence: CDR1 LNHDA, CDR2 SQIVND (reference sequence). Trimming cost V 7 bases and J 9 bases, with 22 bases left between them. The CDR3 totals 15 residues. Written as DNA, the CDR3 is TGTGCCAGTAACCCAAAAGGAGGGGCGCATCGGCCCCAGCATTTT. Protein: CASNPKGGAHRPQHF.

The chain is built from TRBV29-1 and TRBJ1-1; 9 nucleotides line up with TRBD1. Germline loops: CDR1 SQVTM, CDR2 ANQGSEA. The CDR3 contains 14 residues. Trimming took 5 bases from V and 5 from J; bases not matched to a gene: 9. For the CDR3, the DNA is TGCAGCGTTCACTCCGGGACAGGGCGGACTGAAGCTTTCTTT. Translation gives CSVHSGTGRTEAFF.

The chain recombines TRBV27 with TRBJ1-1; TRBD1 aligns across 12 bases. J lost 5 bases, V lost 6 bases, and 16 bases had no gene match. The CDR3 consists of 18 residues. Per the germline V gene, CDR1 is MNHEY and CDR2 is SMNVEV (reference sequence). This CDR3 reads CASSPRDRGQWLGTEAFF. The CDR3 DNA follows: TGTGCCAGCAGCCCCCGGGACAGGGGGCAATGGTTGGGGACTGAAGCTTTCTTT.

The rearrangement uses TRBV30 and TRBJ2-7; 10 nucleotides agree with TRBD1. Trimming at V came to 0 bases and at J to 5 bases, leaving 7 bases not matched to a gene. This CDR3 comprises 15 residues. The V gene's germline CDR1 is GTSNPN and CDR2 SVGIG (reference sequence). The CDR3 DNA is TGTGCCTGGAGTGTACAGACAGGGGGCCTCGACGAGCAGTACTTC. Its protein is CAWSVQTGGLDEQYF.

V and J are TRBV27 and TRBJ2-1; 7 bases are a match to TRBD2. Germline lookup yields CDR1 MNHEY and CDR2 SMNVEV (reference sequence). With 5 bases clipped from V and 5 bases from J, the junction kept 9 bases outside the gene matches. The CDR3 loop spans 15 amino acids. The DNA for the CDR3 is TGTGCCAGCAGTCCTTTGCGGGGGAACAACAATGAGCAGTTCTTC. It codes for CASSPLRGNNNEQFF.

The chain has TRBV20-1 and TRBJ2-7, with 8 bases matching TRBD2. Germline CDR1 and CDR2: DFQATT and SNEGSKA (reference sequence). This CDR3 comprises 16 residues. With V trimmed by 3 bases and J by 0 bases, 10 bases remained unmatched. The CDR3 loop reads CSASKAGALYSYEQYF. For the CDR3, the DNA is TGCAGTGCTAGTAAAGCGGGGGCGCTATACTCCTACGAGCAGTACTTC.

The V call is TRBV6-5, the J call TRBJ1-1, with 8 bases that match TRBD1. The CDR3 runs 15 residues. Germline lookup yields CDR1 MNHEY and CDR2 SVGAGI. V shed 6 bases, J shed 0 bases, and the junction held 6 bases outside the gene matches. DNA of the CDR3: TGTGCCAGCAGAAAGACAGGGGTACTGAACACTGAAGCTTTCTTT. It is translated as CASRKTGVLNTEAFF.

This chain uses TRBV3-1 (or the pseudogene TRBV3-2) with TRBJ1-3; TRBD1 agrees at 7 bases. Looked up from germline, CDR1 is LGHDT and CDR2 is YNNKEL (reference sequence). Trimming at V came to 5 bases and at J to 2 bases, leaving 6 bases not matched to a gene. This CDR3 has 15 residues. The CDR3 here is CASSNDRAAGNTIYF. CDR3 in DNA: TGTGCCAGCAGCAACGACAGGGCAGCTGGAAACACCATATATTTT.